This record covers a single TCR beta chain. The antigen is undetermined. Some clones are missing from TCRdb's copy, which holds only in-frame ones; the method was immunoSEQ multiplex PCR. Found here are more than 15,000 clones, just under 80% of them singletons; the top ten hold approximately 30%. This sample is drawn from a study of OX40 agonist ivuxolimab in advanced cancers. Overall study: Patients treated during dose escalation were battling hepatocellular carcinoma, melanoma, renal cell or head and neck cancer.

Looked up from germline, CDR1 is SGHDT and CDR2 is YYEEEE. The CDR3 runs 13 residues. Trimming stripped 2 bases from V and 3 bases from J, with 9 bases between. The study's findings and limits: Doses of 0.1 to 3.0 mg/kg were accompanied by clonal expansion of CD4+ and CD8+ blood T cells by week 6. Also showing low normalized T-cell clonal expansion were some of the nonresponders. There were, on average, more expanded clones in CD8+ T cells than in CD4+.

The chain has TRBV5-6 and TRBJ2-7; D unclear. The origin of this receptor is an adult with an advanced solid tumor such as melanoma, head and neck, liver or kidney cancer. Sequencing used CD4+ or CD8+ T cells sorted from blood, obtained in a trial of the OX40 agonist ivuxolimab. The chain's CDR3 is CASSFGVVYEQYF. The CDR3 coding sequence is TGTGCCAGCAGCTTTGGGGTTGTCTACGAGCAGTACTTC.